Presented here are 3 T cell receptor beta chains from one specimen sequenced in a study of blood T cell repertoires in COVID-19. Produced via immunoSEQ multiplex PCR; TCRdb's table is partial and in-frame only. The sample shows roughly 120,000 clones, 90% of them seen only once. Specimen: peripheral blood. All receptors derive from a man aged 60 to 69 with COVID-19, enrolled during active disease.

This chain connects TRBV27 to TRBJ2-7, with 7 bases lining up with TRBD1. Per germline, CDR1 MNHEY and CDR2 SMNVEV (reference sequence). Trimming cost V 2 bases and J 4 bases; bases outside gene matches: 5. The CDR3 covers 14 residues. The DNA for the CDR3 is TGTGCCAGCAGTTTAAGAGGGGGCAGGTACGAGCAGTACTTC. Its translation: CASSLRGGRYEQYF.

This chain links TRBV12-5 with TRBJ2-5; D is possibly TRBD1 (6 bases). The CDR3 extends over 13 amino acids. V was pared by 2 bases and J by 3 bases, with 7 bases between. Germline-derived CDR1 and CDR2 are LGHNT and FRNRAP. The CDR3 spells CASGLSGEETQYF. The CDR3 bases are TGTGCTAGTGGTTTGTCAGGGGAAGAGACCCAGTACTTC.

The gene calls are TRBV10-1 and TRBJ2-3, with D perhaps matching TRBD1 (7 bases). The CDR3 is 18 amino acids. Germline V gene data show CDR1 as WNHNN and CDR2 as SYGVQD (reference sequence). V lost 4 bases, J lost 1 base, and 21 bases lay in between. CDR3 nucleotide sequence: TGCGCCAGCAGTGGGCCATGGACAGGTTCGGGGGGCACAGATACGCAGTATTTT. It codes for CASSGPWTGSGGTDTQYF.